The present T cell receptor (beta chain) was sequenced within a study of cytomegalovirus exposure and HLA in healthy donors. A word on this clone: Its antigen is not identified.

Primers for the PCR totalled 60 Vbeta and 13 Jbeta. Libraries were prepared by immunoSEQ multiplex PCR; TCRdb keeps only in-frame clonotypes and omits some of them. The sample lists 140,000 to 150,000 clones; about 80% were seen once. At collection, donors were nominally healthy, but unrecorded immune exposures were probable. Per germline, CDR1 LNHDA and CDR2 SQIVND (reference sequence). V was cut by 6 bases and J by 3 bases, with 11 bases left in between. This CDR3 spans 13 amino acids. Study observations and caveats: Most TCR sequences were uncommon, yet certain public TCRs appeared in many donors. Among donors in an Asian-associated ancestry cluster, a later analysis reportedly found fewer N-insertions than the roughly 700-donor mean. The study assumed roughly uniform donor sequencing depth for presence/absence analyses.

Sequencing was performed on PBMCs. The genes are TRBV19 and TRBJ1-1; tentative D call: TRBD1 (6 bases). The clonotype originates from a man aged 35 to 55 in good health and CMV-seronegative. CDR3 nucleotides: TGTGCCAGTAGGCTGGACAGCTACACTGAAGCTTTCTTT. Residues: CASRLDSYTEAFF.